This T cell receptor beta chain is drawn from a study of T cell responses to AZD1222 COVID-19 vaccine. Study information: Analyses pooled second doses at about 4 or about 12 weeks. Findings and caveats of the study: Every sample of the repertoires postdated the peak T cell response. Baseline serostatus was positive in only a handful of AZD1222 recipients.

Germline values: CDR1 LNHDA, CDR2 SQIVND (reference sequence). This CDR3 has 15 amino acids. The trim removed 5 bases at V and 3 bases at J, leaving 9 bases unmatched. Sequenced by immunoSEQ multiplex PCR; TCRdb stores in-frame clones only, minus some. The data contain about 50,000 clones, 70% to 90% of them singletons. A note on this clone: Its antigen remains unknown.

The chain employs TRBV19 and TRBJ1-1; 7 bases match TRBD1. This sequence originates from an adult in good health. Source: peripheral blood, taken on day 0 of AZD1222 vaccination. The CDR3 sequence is CASSGPTGIHTEAFF. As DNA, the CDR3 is TGTGCCAGTAGTGGGCCGACAGGGATACACACTGAAGCTTTCTTT.